This T cell receptor (beta chain) was recorded in a study of blood T cell repertoires in COVID-19. Study in general: Nucleic acid was either cDNA or gDNA, and it came from T cells, B-cell-depleted T cells, or PBMCs.

Method: immunoSEQ multiplex PCR; TCRdb's copy keeps in-frame clones and lacks some. The sample includes roughly 300,000 clones, approximately 87% of them seen just once. With 3 bases removed from V and 5 bases from J, the gap between germline ends came to 7 bases. Germline V lookup: CDR1 MDHEN, CDR2 SYDVKM. The CDR3 runs 12 residues. This TCR was recovered from a woman aged 45-59 years who had recovered from COVID-19. Sequenced input: peripheral blood. The chain joins TRBV28 to TRBJ1-1; D is uncertain. The CDR3 DNA reads TGTGCCAGCAGTTTCACTTGGACTGAAGCTTTCTTT. The encoded protein is CASSFTWTEAFF.